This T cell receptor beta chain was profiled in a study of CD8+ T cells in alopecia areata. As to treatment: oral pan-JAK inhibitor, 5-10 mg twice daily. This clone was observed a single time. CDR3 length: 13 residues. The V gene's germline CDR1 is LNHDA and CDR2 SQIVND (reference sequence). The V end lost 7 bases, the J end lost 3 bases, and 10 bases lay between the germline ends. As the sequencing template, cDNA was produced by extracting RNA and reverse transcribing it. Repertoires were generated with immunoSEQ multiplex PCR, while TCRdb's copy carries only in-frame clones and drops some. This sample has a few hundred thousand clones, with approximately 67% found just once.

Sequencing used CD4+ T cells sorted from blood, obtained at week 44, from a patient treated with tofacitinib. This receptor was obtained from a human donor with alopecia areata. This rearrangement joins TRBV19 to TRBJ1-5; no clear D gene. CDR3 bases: TGTGCCAGTATGTTCAGTCTCAATCAGCCCCAGCATTTT. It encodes CASMFSLNQPQHF.